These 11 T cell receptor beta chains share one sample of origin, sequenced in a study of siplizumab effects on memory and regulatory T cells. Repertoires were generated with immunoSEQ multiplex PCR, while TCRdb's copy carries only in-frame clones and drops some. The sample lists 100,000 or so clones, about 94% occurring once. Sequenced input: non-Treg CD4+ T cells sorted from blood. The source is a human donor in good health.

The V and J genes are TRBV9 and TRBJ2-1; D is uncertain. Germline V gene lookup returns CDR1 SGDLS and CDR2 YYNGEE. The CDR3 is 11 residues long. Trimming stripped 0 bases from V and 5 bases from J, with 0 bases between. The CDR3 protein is CASSVDNEQFF. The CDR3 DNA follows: TGTGCCAGCAGCGTAGACAATGAGCAGTTCTTC.

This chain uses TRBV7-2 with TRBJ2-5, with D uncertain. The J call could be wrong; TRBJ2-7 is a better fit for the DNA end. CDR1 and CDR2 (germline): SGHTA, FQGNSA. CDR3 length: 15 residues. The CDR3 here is CASSLGQAAVGEQYF. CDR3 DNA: TGTGCCAGCAGCTTGGGTCAAGCCGCAGTCGGCGAGCAGTACTTC.

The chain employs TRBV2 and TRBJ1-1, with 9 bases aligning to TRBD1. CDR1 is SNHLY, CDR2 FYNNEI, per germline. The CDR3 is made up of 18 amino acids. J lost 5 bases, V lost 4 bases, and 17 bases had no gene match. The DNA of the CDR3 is TGTGCCAGCAGTGTGGATGAGACAGGGGGTTACGTAGGGACTGAAGCTTTCTTT. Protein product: CASSVDETGGYVGTEAFF.

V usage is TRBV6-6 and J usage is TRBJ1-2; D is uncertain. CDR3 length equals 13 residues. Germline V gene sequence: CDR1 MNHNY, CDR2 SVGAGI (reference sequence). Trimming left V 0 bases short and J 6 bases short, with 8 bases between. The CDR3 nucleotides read TGTGCCAGCAGTTACTCGCGGGTGCATGGCTACACCTTC. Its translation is CASSYSRVHGYTF.

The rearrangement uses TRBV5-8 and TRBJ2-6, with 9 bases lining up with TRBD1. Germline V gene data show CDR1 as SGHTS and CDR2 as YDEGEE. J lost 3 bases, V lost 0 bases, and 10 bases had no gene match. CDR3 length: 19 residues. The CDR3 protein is CASSLAKGTGFYGANVLTF. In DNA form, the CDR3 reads TGTGCCAGCAGCTTGGCCAAGGGGACAGGGTTTTATGGGGCCAACGTCCTGACTTTC.

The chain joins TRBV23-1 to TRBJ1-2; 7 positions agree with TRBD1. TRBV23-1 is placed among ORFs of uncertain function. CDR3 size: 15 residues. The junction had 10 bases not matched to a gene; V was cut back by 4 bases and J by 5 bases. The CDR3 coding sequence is TGCGCCAGCAGTCCTATAAGGGGGACAGATTATGGCTACACCTTC. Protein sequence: CASSPIRGTDYGYTF.

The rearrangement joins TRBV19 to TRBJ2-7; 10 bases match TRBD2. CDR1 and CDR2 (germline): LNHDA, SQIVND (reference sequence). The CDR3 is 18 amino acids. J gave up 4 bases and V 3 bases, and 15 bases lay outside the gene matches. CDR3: CASSIGLAGDGGLYEQYF. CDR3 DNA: TGTGCCAGTAGTATCGGGCTAGCGGGAGATGGTGGACTTTACGAGCAGTACTTC.

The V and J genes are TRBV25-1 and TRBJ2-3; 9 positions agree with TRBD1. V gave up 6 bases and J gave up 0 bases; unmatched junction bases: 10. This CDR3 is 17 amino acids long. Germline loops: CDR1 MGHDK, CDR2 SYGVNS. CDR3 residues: CASSNTGTGSSTDTQYF. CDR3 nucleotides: TGTGCCAGCAGCAACACCGGGACAGGGTCGAGCACAGATACGCAGTATTTT.

The CDR3: CASSGFGPTMHNEQFF. CDR3 nucleotide sequence: TGTGCCAGCAGTGGGTTTGGGCCGACGATGCACAATGAGCAGTTCTTC. The chain carries TRBV2 and TRBJ2-1; D is undetermined. The germline V and J ends were trimmed by 4 bases and 5 bases, with 18 bases remaining between them. Germline CDR1 is SNHLY and CDR2 is FYNNEI. The length of the CDR3 is 16 residues.

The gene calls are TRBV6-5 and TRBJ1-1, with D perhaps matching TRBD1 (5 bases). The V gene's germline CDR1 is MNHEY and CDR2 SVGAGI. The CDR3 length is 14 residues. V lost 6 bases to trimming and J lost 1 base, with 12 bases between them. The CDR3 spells CASSLPGPNTEAFF. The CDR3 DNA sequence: TGTGCCAGCAGCTTACCGGGGCCGAACACTGAAGCTTTCTTT.

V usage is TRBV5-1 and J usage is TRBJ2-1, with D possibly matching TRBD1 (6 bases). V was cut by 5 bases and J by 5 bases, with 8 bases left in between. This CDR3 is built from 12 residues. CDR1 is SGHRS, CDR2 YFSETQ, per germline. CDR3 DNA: TGCGCCAGCAGAGGGGGAGACAATGAGCAGTTCTTC. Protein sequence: CASRGGDNEQFF.